Following are 22 T cell receptor beta chains from one sample sequenced in a study of cytomegalovirus exposure and HLA in healthy donors. Use of 60 Vbeta and 13 Jbeta primers characterized the PCR. Clones were read by immunoSEQ multiplex PCR, and TCRdb kept only the in-frame ones, dropping some. The sample holds around 93,000 clones, 80% to 90% seen once. The specimen was PBMCs. These receptors all stem from a young man in good health and CMV-seropositive.

V and J are TRBV5-1 and TRBJ1-3; TRBD1 matches 10 bases. V trimming: 1 base; J trimming: 0 bases; junction bases outside the gene matches: 4. This CDR3 comprises 17 residues. Looked up from germline, CDR1 is SGHRS and CDR2 is YFSETQ. The DNA of the CDR3 is TGCGCCAGCAGCTTGACCGGGACAGGGGTCTCTGGAAACACCATATATTTT. Amino acid sequence: CASSLTGTGVSGNTIYF.

The chain is built from TRBV10-3 and TRBJ2-5; D perhaps matches TRBD2 (7 bases). Germline V gives CDR1 ENHRY, CDR2 SYGVKD. V dropped 3 bases and J dropped 1 base, with 12 bases sitting between them. The CDR3 totals 15 residues. CDR3 in DNA: TGTGCCATCAGTGACCGGGGGGCCCTCCAAGAGACCCAGTACTTC. This gives the protein CAISDRGALQETQYF.

The chain couples TRBV6-6 to TRBJ1-2; TRBD1 matches at 8 bases. CDR1 is MNHNY, CDR2 SVGAGI, per germline (reference sequence). There are 15 residues in the CDR3. Trimming cost V 4 bases and J 7 bases; bases outside gene matches: 11. CDR3 in amino acids: CASSSSDRGMGGYTF. The CDR3 DNA follows: TGTGCCAGCAGTTCCTCCGACAGGGGTATGGGTGGCTACACCTTC.

V and J are TRBV18 and TRBJ1-2; 7 positions agree with TRBD1. Germline CDR1 and CDR2: KGHSH and LQKENI. V dropped 0 bases and J dropped 5; count of bases not matched to a gene: 6. The CDR3 sequence is 15 residues long. The CDR3 spells CASSPPNGQAYGYTF. The CDR3 region has the DNA TGTGCCAGCTCACCACCGAACGGACAGGCATATGGCTACACCTTC.

The rearrangement uses TRBV6-5 and TRBJ2-5; a weak D match, TRBD1 (5 bases). The J call is doubtful: the DNA matches TRBJ2-7 better. Germline V gives CDR1 MNHEY, CDR2 SVGAGI. This CDR3 is 15 amino acids long. The CDR3 DNA is TGTGCCAGCAGATTAGACAGTCTTAGCTCCTACGAGCAGTACTTC. Protein sequence: CASRLDSLSSYEQYF.

This sequence joins TRBV29-1 and TRBJ2-1; D unresolved. CDR1 and CDR2 (germline): SQVTM, ANQGSEA. The germline V and J ends were trimmed by 4 bases and 2 bases, with 15 bases remaining between them. CDR3 length: 15 residues. The CDR3, as DNA: TGCAGCGTTGTGGTTATGGCGGTCACCTACAATGAGCAGTTCTTC. This sequence encodes CSVVVMAVTYNEQFF.

The chain couples TRBV6-1 to TRBJ2-3, with TRBD2 matching 9 bases. CDR3 size: 17 residues. CDR1 MNHNS and CDR2 SASEGT come from the germline V gene. Unmatched junction bases numbered 12, after V lost 3 bases and J lost 5 bases. CDR3 DNA sequence: TGTGCCAGCAGTGATCTCCGGGCGGGAGGGCCTCGAGATACGCAGTATTTT. Translated: CASSDLRAGGPRDTQYF.

This rearrangement joins TRBV19 to TRBJ2-2, with D perhaps matching TRBD2 (5 bases). V lost 7 bases to trimming and J lost 5 bases, with 8 bases between them. This CDR3 is built from 12 residues. Per germline, CDR1 LNHDA and CDR2 SQIVND (reference sequence). CDR3 DNA: TGTGCCAGTACCACTAGAACCGGGGAGCTGTTTTTT. It encodes CASTTRTGELFF.

V is TRBV29-1 and J is TRBJ2-1; 10 bases are a match to TRBD2. The germline CDR1 and CDR2 sequences are SQVTM and ANQGSEA. The V segment lost 8 bases and the J segment 0 bases; nucleotides outside the gene matches: 4. The CDR3 consists of 14 residues. CDR3 loop: CSTRTSGSYNEQFF. In DNA form, the CDR3 reads TGCAGCACCAGGACTAGCGGCTCCTACAATGAGCAGTTCTTC.

In its sample, this clone was seen once. The gene calls are TRBV5-1 and TRBJ2-1; tentatively, D is TRBD2 (6 bases). This CDR3 has 15 amino acids. Germline CDR1 SGHRS, CDR2 YFSETQ. The V and J ends lost 0 bases and 5 bases respectively, with 12 bases between them. The CDR3 DNA sequence: TGCGCCAGCAGCTTGGCCTGGGGGGACGACAATGAGCAGTTCTTC. Protein product: CASSLAWGDDNEQFF.

The rearrangement joins TRBV25-1 to TRBJ1-6; 10 bases fit TRBD1. Germline trimming cut 4 bases from V and 10 bases from J; bases unmatched to any gene: 7. Per germline, CDR1 MGHDK and CDR2 SYGVNS. This CDR3 is built from 15 residues. The CDR3 sequence: CASSADRGKRSPLHF. The DNA for the CDR3 is TGTGCCAGCAGTGCGGACAGGGGGAAGAGGTCACCCCTCCACTTT.

J is TRBJ2-7 and V is TRBV14; no clear D. This CDR3 spans 15 amino acids. The ends were cut back, 0 bases at V and 3 bases at J, with 12 bases in the middle. Per germline, CDR1 SGHDN and CDR2 FVKESK. CDR3 in DNA: TGTGCCAGCAGCCAAGATCACTCCGGGTACTACGAGCAGTACTTC. This gives the protein CASSQDHSGYYEQYF.

V and J are TRBV7-2 and TRBJ2-1, with D tentatively TRBD2 (5 bases). Germline assignment: CDR1 SGHTA and CDR2 FQGNSA. Trimming removed 2 bases at V and 0 bases at J, with 11 bases between. This CDR3 region has 16 residues. DNA for the CDR3: TGTGCCAGCAGCTTACGCGTGGGGAGCTCCTACAATGAGCAGTTCTTC. This encodes CASSLRVGSSYNEQFF.

The chain carries TRBV9 and TRBJ1-1, with 7 bases fitting TRBD1. Per germline, CDR1 SGDLS and CDR2 YYNGEE. V dropped 6 bases and J dropped 2; count of bases not matched to a gene: 10. The CDR3 loop spans 15 amino acids. The CDR3 DNA sequence: TGTGCCAGCACCGCGACAGGGCATCCCAACACTGAAGCTTTCTTT. Encoded protein: CASTATGHPNTEAFF.

In its sample, this clone was seen a few times. This chain uses TRBV10-3 with TRBJ2-1, with D possibly TRBD2 on 6 matching bases. V shed 3 bases and J shed 2 bases, with 11 bases lying between them. Germline V gene sequence: CDR1 ENHRY, CDR2 SYGVKD. CDR3 length: 15 amino acids. CDR3 nucleotide sequence: TGTGCCATCAGTGATCCCGGGAGCACCTACAATGAGCAGTTCTTC. Protein product: CAISDPGSTYNEQFF.

The chain is built from TRBV2 and TRBJ2-1, with 13 bases lining up with TRBD2. Germline V CDR1 and CDR2: SNHLY, FYNNEI. V shed 6 bases and J 5 bases; nucleotides not matched to a gene: 1. The CDR3 runs to 14 residues. The CDR3, as DNA: TGTGCCAGCAGAGGACTAGCGGGAGACAATGAGCAGTTCTTC. Its protein product is CASRGLAGDNEQFF. Together with reference TRBV2 and TRBJ2-1, the CDR3 gives the full variable domain: EPEVTQTPSHQVTQMGQEVILRCVPISNHLYFYWYRQILGQKVEFLVSFYNNEISEKSEIFDDQFSVERPDGSNFTLKIRSTKLEDSAMYFCASRGLAGDNEQFFGPGTRLTVL.

The rearrangement joins TRBV5-4 to TRBJ2-5, with D maybe TRBD2 (5 bases). The J call is doubtful: the DNA matches TRBJ2-7 better. CDR3 length equals 15 residues. Germline V gene lookup returns CDR1 SGHNT and CDR2 YYREEE (reference sequence). CDR3 DNA: TGTGCCAGCAGCCCGGAGGCCCCGGGGTTGTACGAGCAGTACTTC. As protein: CASSPEAPGLYEQYF.

CDR3 DNA sequence: TGTGCCACCAGCAGTCCCCGGGACAGGGGCGATGAGCAGTTCTTC. This gives the protein CATSSPRDRGDEQFF. The rearrangement uses TRBV15 and TRBJ2-1; 10 nucleotides align to TRBD1. V trimming: 3 bases; J trimming: 8 bases; junction bases outside the gene matches: 7. Germline CDR1 is LNHNV and CDR2 is YYDKDF (reference sequence). The CDR3 sequence is 15 residues long. Drawing the rest from reference TRBV15 and TRBJ2-1, the complete variable domain is DAMVIQNPRYQVTQFGKPVTLSCSQTLNHNVMYWYQQKSSQAPKLLFHYYDKDFNNEADTPDNFQSRRPNTSFCFLDIRSPGLGDTAMYLCATSSPRDRGDEQFFGPGTRLTVL.

This chain uses TRBV19 with TRBJ2-5, with 7 bases fitting TRBD1. The DNA end is more similar to TRBJ2-7, so the J call may be wrong. The CDR3 has 15 residues. In germline, CDR1 is LNHDA, CDR2 SQIVND (reference sequence). Written as DNA, the CDR3 is TGTGCCAGTAGCGTTGGGCCCGGGACAGCTAACGAGCAGTACTTC. Its translation is CASSVGPGTANEQYF.

The gene calls are TRBV28 and TRBJ2-6; D possibly corresponds to TRBD1 (6 bases). The CDR3 is 17 amino acids. Trimming shortened V by 6 bases and J by 0 bases, and 15 bases separated the two germline ends. CDR1 is MDHEN, CDR2 SYDVKM, per germline. The CDR3 bases are TGTGCCAGCAGCCTTGGACAGTTTCTCTCTGGGGCCAACGTCCTGACTTTC. It specifies CASSLGQFLSGANVLTF.

The chain has TRBV15 and TRBJ1-5; 7 bases align to TRBD1. Germline trimming cut 5 bases from V and 6 bases from J; bases unmatched to any gene: 4. This CDR3 contains 13 residues. CDR1 is LNHNV and CDR2 is YYDKDF in the germline V gene (reference sequence). The CDR3 DNA sequence: TGTGCCACCAGCCTAACAGGGGTTCAGCCCCAGCATTTT. This translates into CATSLTGVQPQHF.

This rearrangement joins TRBV6-1 to TRBJ2-1; the match to TRBD1 covers 11 bases. The CDR3 loop spans 15 amino acids. The trim removed 6 bases at V and 6 bases at J, leaving 7 bases unmatched. CDR1 MNHNS and CDR2 SASEGT come from the germline V gene. As DNA, the CDR3 is TGTGCCAGCAGCCTCCGGGACAGGGGGACCAATGAGCAGTTCTTC. The encoded protein is CASSLRDRGTNEQFF.